A selection of T cell receptor beta chains follows, all from one sample in a study of Ad26.COV2.S vaccination and SARS-CoV-2 variants. Assay: immunoSEQ multiplex PCR; the TCRdb copy retains only in-frame clones and omits some. The table records hundreds of thousands of clones, around 87% of them present only once. The sample consisted of peripheral blood, taken in a trial of Ad26.COV2.S vaccine versus placebo. These receptors all stem from a person aged 18-65 years who received the Ad26.COV2.S COVID-19 vaccine or a placebo. CDR3s include the opening cysteine and the closing phenylalanine or tryptophan. Fields, in order: V gene, J gene, clone size, D gene, CDR3 protein, CDR3 DNA. A D gene is named only where the DNA matches it firmly. Only some rows state a clone size, as once, few, many or a class for expanded clones.

V: TRBV4-3; J: TRBJ2-1; size: -; D: -; CDR3: CASSHGAYNEQFF; DNA: TGCGCCAGCAGCCACGGAGCCTACAATGAGCAGTTCTTC
V: TRBV5-8; J: TRBJ1-3; size: -; D: -; CDR3: CASSLGGQIGNTIYF; DNA: TGTGCCAGCAGCTTGGGCGGACAGATAGGAAACACCATATATTTT
V: TRBV28; J: TRBJ2-3; size: -; D: TRBD1; CDR3: CASSSPGQGMTDTQYF; DNA: TGTGCCAGCAGTTCCCCTGGACAGGGGATGACAGATACGCAGTATTTT
V: TRBV6-6; J: TRBJ1-3; size: few; D: -; CDR3: CASSYLQGDGNTIYF; DNA: TGTGCCAGCAGTTACCTGCAGGGTGATGGAAACACCATATATTTT
V: TRBV27; J: TRBJ2-2; size: -; D: -; CDR3: CASSLPGPGGTGELFF; DNA: TGTGCCAGCAGTTTACCGGGGCCCGGTGGGACCGGGGAGCTGTTTTTT
V: TRBV7-2; J: TRBJ1-1; size: -; D: -; CDR3: CASSLVTGNTEAFF; DNA: TGTGCCAGCAGCTTAGTGACAGGGAACACTGAAGCTTTCTTT
V: TRBV28; J: TRBJ1-4; size: -; D: -; CDR3: CASSLRPGTNEKLFF; DNA: TGTGCCAGCAGTTTAAGACCGGGAACTAATGAAAAACTGTTTTTT
V: TRBV7-8; J: TRBJ1-1; size: once; D: -; CDR3: CASSLGDGPHATEAFF; DNA: TGTGCCAGCAGCTTAGGAGACGGACCTCATGCCACTGAAGCTTTCTTT
V: TRBV29-1; J: TRBJ1-1; size: -; D: -; CDR3: CSVERSGRSGTEAFF; DNA: TGCAGCGTCGAGAGGTCCGGACGTTCCGGTACTGAAGCTTTCTTT
V: TRBV27; J: TRBJ1-1; size: -; D: -; CDR3: CASSFEGNRRNTEAFF; DNA: TGTGCCAGCAGTTTCGAGGGGAACAGGCGGAACACTGAAGCTTTCTTT
V: TRBV25-1; J: TRBJ2-7; size: -; D: -; CDR3: CASIKAGPGQEQYF; DNA: TGTGCCAGCATAAAGGCGGGTCCCGGCCAAGAGCAGTACTTC
V: TRBV6-5; J: TRBJ1-2; size: -; D: -; CDR3: CASSMTEKYYGYTF; DNA: TGTGCCAGCTCCATGACCGAGAAGTACTATGGCTACACCTTC
V: TRBV9; J: TRBJ2-1; size: -; D: -; CDR3: CASSALNEQFF; DNA: TGTGCCAGCAGCGCCCTCAATGAGCAGTTCTTC
V: TRBV30; J: TRBJ2-7; size: -; D: TRBD2; CDR3: CAWQRGTYEQYF; DNA: TGTGCCTGGCAGCGGGGCACCTACGAGCAGTACTTC
V: TRBV2; J: TRBJ1-5; size: -; D: -; CDR3: CASSEAPGQQPQHF; DNA: TGTGCCAGCAGTGAAGCGCCAGGGCAACAGCCCCAGCATTTT
V: TRBV10-3; J: TRBJ2-7; size: -; D: TRBD1; CDR3: CAINRDRGSHEQYF; DNA: TGTGCCATCAACCGGGACAGGGGGTCCCACGAGCAGTACTTC
V: TRBV7-3; J: TRBJ2-2; size: once; D: TRBD2; CDR3: CASSFVLAGYGELFF; DNA: TGTGCCAGCAGCTTTGTTCTAGCGGGGTATGGGGAGCTGTTTTTT
V: TRBV4-1; J: TRBJ1-2; size: once; D: TRBD1; CDR3: CASSQVTGGGSGYTF; DNA: TGCGCCAGCAGCCAAGTGACAGGGGGCGGATCTGGCTACACCTTC
V: TRBV30; J: TRBJ1-1; size: -; D: -; CDR3: CAWSPDMNTEAFF; DNA: TGTGCCTGGAGTCCCGACATGAACACTGAAGCTTTCTTT
V: TRBV15; J: TRBJ2-3; size: -; D: -; CDR3: CATSRAKWDFHF; DNA: TGTGCCACCAGCAGAGCCAAATGGGACTTCCATTTT
V: TRBV25-1; J: TRBJ1-2; size: once; D: -; CDR3: CASSEYGPPYGYTF; DNA: TGTGCCAGCAGTGAATATGGGCCCCCATATGGCTACACCTTC
V: TRBV12-3/TRBV12-4; J: TRBJ2-3; size: -; D: -; CDR3: CASSAGTQQYF; DNA: TGTGCCAGCAGTGCCGGGACTCAGCAGTATTTT